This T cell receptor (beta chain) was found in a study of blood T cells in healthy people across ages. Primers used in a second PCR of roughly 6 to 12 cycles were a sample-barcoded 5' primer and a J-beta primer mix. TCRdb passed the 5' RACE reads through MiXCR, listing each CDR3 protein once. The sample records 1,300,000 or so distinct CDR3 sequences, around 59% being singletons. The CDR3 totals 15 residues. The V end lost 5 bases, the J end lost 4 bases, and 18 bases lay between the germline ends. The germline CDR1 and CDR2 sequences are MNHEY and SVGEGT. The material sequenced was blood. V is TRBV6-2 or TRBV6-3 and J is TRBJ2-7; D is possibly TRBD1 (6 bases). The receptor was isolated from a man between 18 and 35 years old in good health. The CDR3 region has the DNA TGTGCCAGCAGTGACCCGGGACACGGAAGGTACGAGCAGTACTTC. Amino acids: CASSDPGHGRYEQYF.